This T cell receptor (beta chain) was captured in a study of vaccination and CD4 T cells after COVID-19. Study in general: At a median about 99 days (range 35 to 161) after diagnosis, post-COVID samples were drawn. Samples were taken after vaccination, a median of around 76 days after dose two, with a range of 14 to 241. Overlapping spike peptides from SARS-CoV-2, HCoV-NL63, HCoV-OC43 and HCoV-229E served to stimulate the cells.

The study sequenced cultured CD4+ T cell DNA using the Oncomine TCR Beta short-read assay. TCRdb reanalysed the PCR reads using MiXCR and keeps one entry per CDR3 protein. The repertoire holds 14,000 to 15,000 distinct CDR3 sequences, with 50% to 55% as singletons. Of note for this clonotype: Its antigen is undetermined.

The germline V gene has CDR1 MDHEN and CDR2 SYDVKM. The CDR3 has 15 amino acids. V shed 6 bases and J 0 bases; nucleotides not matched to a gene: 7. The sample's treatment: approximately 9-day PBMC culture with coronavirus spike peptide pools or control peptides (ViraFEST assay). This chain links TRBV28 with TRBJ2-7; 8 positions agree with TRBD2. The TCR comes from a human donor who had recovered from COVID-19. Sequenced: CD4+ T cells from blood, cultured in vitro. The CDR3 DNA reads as TGTGCCAGCAGGACCAGCGGGAGTGACTCCTACGAGCAGTACTTC. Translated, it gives CASRTSGSDSYEQYF.